Listed here are 24 T cell receptor beta chains from one sample, sequenced in a study of T cell responses to AZD1222 COVID-19 vaccine. Assay: immunoSEQ multiplex PCR; the TCRdb copy retains only in-frame clones and omits some. The data contain over 100,000 clones, over 75% of them seen just once; the ten biggest clones take up roughly 3.6%. The sample was peripheral blood, taken on day 0 of AZD1222 vaccination. All receptors come from an adult in good health.

The V and J genes are TRBV5-4 and TRBJ2-3, with unresolved D. The CDR3 runs 15 residues. V lost 0 bases and J lost 2, with 10 bases in between. Germline CDR1 SGHNT, CDR2 YYREEE (reference sequence). The CDR3 DNA reads as TGTGCCAGCAGCTTGGTGGGCGTTTCCACAGATACGCAGTATTTT. Amino acids: CASSLVGVSTDTQYF.

This clone was counted a few times. The conserved final phenylalanine or tryptophan is absent from the CDR3, which likely points to a read error. No DNA is shown, since the ends of the CDR3 on it are uncertain; the CDR3 is the one TCRdb lists. The chain uses TRBV21-1 and TRBJ1-6; the DNA was not compared with TRBD1, the D call given in the table. TRBV21-1 corresponds to a pseudogene. The CDR3 is 10 residues long, ends included. CDR3 loop: CASSNLTGQK.

The V and J genes are TRBV6-2 or TRBV6-3 and TRBJ1-1; D not resolved. The V and J ends lost 2 bases and 7 bases respectively, with 11 bases between them. The CDR3 has 13 residues. Germline V gives CDR1 MNHEY, CDR2 SVGEGT. Here the CDR3 reads CASSYPTFSEAFF. The CDR3 DNA is TGTGCCAGCAGTTACCCGACCTTCAGTGAAGCTTTCTTT.

This clone has a single count. The rearrangement links TRBV5-1 to TRBJ2-3; D assignment may be TRBD1 or TRBD2 (5 bases each). Germline-derived CDR1 and CDR2 are SGHRS and YFSETQ. With 5 bases removed from V and 0 bases from J, the gap between germline ends came to 22 bases. The CDR3 covers 18 residues. The CDR3, as DNA: TGCGCCAGCAGGTACGGGACCTCCTACTGGGGGAGCACAGATACGCAGTATTTT. Protein sequence: CASRYGTSYWGSTDTQYF.

This clone was seen a few times. This chain joins TRBV29-1 and TRBJ1-5; D possibly corresponds to TRBD1 (6 bases). The CDR3 contains 14 residues. Germline loops: CDR1 SQVTM, CDR2 ANQGSEA. The V end lost 6 bases, the J end lost 4 bases, and 16 bases lay between the germline ends. The CDR3 coding sequence is TGCAGCGTGACGACAGGTTTGGGGAATCAGCCCCAGCATTTT. It codes for CSVTTGLGNQPQHF.

This clone was detected once. The chain has TRBV6-5 and TRBJ1-1; the D gene is possibly TRBD1 (5 bases). Trimming removed 0 bases from V and 8 bases from J, with 13 bases in between. Germline values: CDR1 MNHEY, CDR2 SVGAGI. The CDR3 extends over 14 amino acids. The CDR3 spells CASSYSAQGSEAFF. CDR3 nucleotides: TGTGCCAGCAGTTACTCAGCCCAGGGATCCGAAGCTTTCTTT.

The J gene is TRBJ2-1, the V gene TRBV18; 10 nucleotides agree with TRBD2. The CDR3 totals 16 residues. The germline gives CDR1 KGHSH, CDR2 LQKENI. After removal of 0 bases from V and 4 bases from J, the junction contained 3 bases not matched to a gene. The chain's CDR3 is CASSPPSSGGYNEQFF. CDR3 DNA: TGTGCCAGCTCACCACCGTCTAGCGGGGGATACAATGAGCAGTTCTTC.

This sequence joins TRBV19 and TRBJ1-4, with a tentative D call TRBD1 (5 bases). CDR1 is LNHDA, CDR2 SQIVND, per germline (reference sequence). CDR3 length: 14 residues. V was cut by 2 bases and J by 4 bases, with 8 bases left in between. This CDR3 is CASSIWQGNEKLFF. The CDR3 DNA reads as TGTGCCAGTAGTATATGGCAGGGTAATGAAAAACTGTTTTTT.

The genes are TRBV4-2 and TRBJ1-2, with D tentatively TRBD1 (6 bases). Germline CDR1 is LGHNA and CDR2 is YNFKEQ. The CDR3 has 13 amino acids. Trimming pared 1 base from V and 7 bases from J, leaving 10 bases between. The CDR3 reads CASSQGAGAGYTF. For the CDR3, the DNA is TGTGCCAGCAGCCAAGGAGCAGGGGCTGGCTACACCTTC.

The chain combines TRBV3-1 (or the pseudogene TRBV3-2) with TRBJ1-6; D remains unclear. Per germline, CDR1 LGHDT and CDR2 YNNKEL (reference sequence). Trimming pared 0 bases from V and 14 bases from J, leaving 11 bases between. There are 13 residues in the CDR3. CDR3 region: CASSQEAGMALHF. In DNA, the CDR3 is TGTGCCAGCAGCCAAGAGGCGGGTATGGCCCTCCACTTT.

V usage is TRBV10-3 and J usage is TRBJ2-3; 9 bases match TRBD1. Germline V gene data show CDR1 as ENHRY and CDR2 as SYGVKD. V trimming: 10 bases; J trimming: 6 bases; junction bases outside the gene matches: 8. CDR3 length: 13 residues. For the CDR3, the DNA is TGTGCCAGCCGACAGGGGGAAGGGGATACGCAGTATTTT. This encodes CASRQGEGDTQYF.

This sequence joins TRBV19 and TRBJ2-3; 9 nucleotides match TRBD1. After removal of 7 bases from V and 2 bases from J, the junction contained 10 bases not matched to a gene. The germline CDR1 and CDR2 sequences are LNHDA and SQIVND (reference sequence). CDR3 length equals 16 residues. DNA for the CDR3: TGTGCCAGTACCCTTTCAGGGACAGGGAACACAGATACGCAGTATTTT. Translating gives CASTLSGTGNTDTQYF.

This clone was counted a single time. The chain is built from TRBV7-9 and TRBJ1-1, with TRBD1 matching over 9 bases. V trimming: 3 bases; J trimming: 0 bases; junction bases outside the gene matches: 2. Germline V gene sequence: CDR1 SEHNR, CDR2 FQNEAQ (reference sequence). The CDR3 has 15 amino acids. In DNA, the CDR3 is TGTGCCAGCAGCTTGGGACAGGGTATGAACACTGAAGCTTTCTTT. Its translation is CASSLGQGMNTEAFF.

The chain has TRBV5-6 and TRBJ2-7; no firm D call. The germline CDR1 and CDR2 sequences are SGHDT and YYEEEE. The CDR3 runs 12 residues. V lost 0 bases to trimming and J lost 3 bases, with 4 bases between them. Written as DNA, the CDR3 is TGTGCCAGCAGCTTGGGGGGCTACGAGCAGTACTTC. Protein sequence: CASSLGGYEQYF.

The genes are TRBV5-4 and TRBJ1-1; D ambiguous. There are 15 residues in the CDR3. V was trimmed by 1 base and J by 0 bases, leaving 10 bases between them. The V gene's germline CDR1 is SGHNT and CDR2 YYREEE (reference sequence). As DNA, the CDR3 is TGTGCCAGCAGCTTGCCTTGGGGAATGAACACTGAAGCTTTCTTT. Its protein is CASSLPWGMNTEAFF.

The J gene is TRBJ1-6, the V gene TRBV5-1; TRBD1 agrees at 8 bases. CDR3 length: 15 residues. J lost 2 bases, V lost 4 bases, and 2 bases had no gene match. Germline V gene data show CDR1 as SGHRS and CDR2 as YFSETQ. The CDR3 region is CASSLDRAYNSPLHF. As DNA, the CDR3 is TGCGCCAGCAGCCTGGACAGGGCCTATAATTCACCCCTCCACTTT.

The chain joins TRBV12-5 to TRBJ1-2; D might be TRBD1 (6 bases). CDR1 and CDR2 from the germline V gene are LGHNT and FRNRAP. Trimming removed 4 bases from V and 0 bases from J, with 12 bases in between. This CDR3 has 15 amino acids. The CDR3 loop is CASGSSTGANYGYTF. In DNA form, the CDR3 reads TGTGCTAGTGGTTCGTCGACAGGAGCTAACTATGGCTACACCTTC.

The chain joins TRBV5-1 to TRBJ1-2; maybe TRBD1 (6 bases). There are 13 residues in the CDR3. V lost 4 bases and J lost 6, with 13 bases in between. CDR1 is SGHRS, CDR2 YFSETQ, per germline. CDR3 amino acids: CASSAQGLDGYTF. The DNA for the CDR3 is TGCGCCAGCAGCGCACAGGGTCTGGATGGCTACACCTTC.

The V call is TRBV3-1 (or the pseudogene TRBV3-2), the J call TRBJ1-2, with TRBD1 matching 8 bases. Germline V gives CDR1 LGHDT, CDR2 YNNKEL (reference sequence). The CDR3 consists of 12 residues. V shed 4 bases and J 7 bases; nucleotides not matched to a gene: 2. CDR3 coding DNA: TGTGCCAGCAGCCTGACAGGGGTTGGCTACACCTTC. Translated: CASSLTGVGYTF.

The chain joins TRBV6-5 to TRBJ1-1; possible D gene TRBD1, 5 bases. The CDR3 extends over 11 amino acids. Germline assignment: CDR1 MNHEY and CDR2 SVGAGI. Trimming cost V 2 bases and J 11 bases, with 9 bases left between them. Here the CDR3 DNA reads TGTGCCAGCAGTTACCTCGGGGGGGCTTTCTTT. Translating gives CASSYLGGAFF.

This chain uses TRBV5-1 with TRBJ1-5, with D maybe TRBD1 (6 bases). Between the trimmed V and J ends, which lost 4 bases and 0 bases, there was a span of 11 bases. The V gene's germline CDR1 is SGHRS and CDR2 YFSETQ. CDR3 length: 15 residues. The CDR3 spells CASSVGGNSNQPQHF. The CDR3 nucleotides are TGCGCCAGCAGCGTAGGGGGTAATAGCAATCAGCCCCAGCATTTT.

The CDR3 DNA sequence: TGTGCCAGCAGCTTAGAAGGCAGAGCTGGCTACACCTTC. Its protein is CASSLEGRAGYTF. The V call is TRBV11-2, the J call TRBJ1-2; D uncertain. This CDR3 is built from 13 residues. Trimming left V 0 bases short and J 7 bases short, with 9 bases between. Germline V gene sequence: CDR1 SGHAT, CDR2 FQNNGV.

This chain uses TRBV27 with TRBJ1-2; TRBD1 matches 7 bases. Germline CDR1 reads MNHEY; CDR2 reads SMNVEV (reference sequence). V trimming: 5 bases; J trimming: 5 bases; junction bases outside the gene matches: 11. The CDR3 totals 15 residues. In DNA form, the CDR3 reads TGTGCCAGCAGTCCCACTCGGACAGGACAATATGGCTACACCTTC. This encodes CASSPTRTGQYGYTF.

The chain combines TRBV19 with TRBJ1-1, with D possibly TRBD1 on 6 matching bases. The CDR3 runs to 14 residues. CDR1 LNHDA and CDR2 SQIVND come from the germline V gene (reference sequence). Trimming cost V 5 bases and J 4 bases, with 14 bases left between them. CDR3 DNA: TGTGCCAGTAGTGGGGTGGCCAGGGGCACTGAAGCTTTCTTT. Protein: CASSGVARGTEAFF.